This T cell receptor (beta chain) was retrieved from a study of cytomegalovirus exposure and HLA in healthy donors. On the study more broadly: When fewer than 500 donors were genotyped, roughly 78% of them were found to fall in the Caucasian-associated ancestry cluster. Overall study results and limits: A classifier reportedly called cytomegalovirus status with high sensitivity and specificity. Most TCR beta V segments were productive about 90% or about 30% of the time in an earlier analysis.

The PCR made use of 60 Vbeta and 13 Jbeta primers. How the authors handled the data: Some 9.9 million shared chains were among about 80 million unique TCR beta chains counted in a later analysis. This table comes from immunoSEQ multiplex PCR, and its TCRdb copy is limited to in-frame clones, with some not included. V and J calls plus clone size are reproduced from that table; the DNA served to infer D and trimming. The sample consists of approximately 220,000 clones, roughly 80% of them appearing once. Concerning this clone itself: The antigen remains unidentified.

V shed 0 bases, J shed 2 bases, and the junction held 7 bases outside the gene matches. This CDR3 has 18 amino acids. Germline V gene lookup returns CDR1 SGDLS and CDR2 YYNGEE. The chain couples TRBV9 to TRBJ2-1, with TRBD2 identical over 11 bases. This TCR derives from a man between 25 and 39 years old in good health and CMV-seronegative. The sequenced material came from PBMCs. CDR3 residues: CASSVGLAGGRPYNEQFF. The DNA of the CDR3 is TGTGCCAGCAGCGTAGGGCTAGCGGGGGGTCGTCCCTACAATGAGCAGTTCTTC.